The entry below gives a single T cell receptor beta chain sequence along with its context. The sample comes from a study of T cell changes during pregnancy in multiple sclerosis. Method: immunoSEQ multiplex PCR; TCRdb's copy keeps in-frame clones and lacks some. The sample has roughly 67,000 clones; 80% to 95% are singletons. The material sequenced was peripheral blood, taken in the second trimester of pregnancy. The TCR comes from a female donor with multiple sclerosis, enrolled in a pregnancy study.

The CDR3 spells CASSLLYGGDRGYEQYF. The CDR3 DNA is TGCGCCAGCAGCCTACTATATGGGGGGGACAGGGGGTACGAGCAGTACTTC. V and J are TRBV5-1 and TRBJ2-7, with 11 bases identical to TRBD1. The V and J ends lost 4 bases and 4 bases, in that order; junction bases with no gene match: 13. Per germline, CDR1 SGHRS and CDR2 YFSETQ. The CDR3 loop spans 17 amino acids.